The 28 T cell receptor beta chains below all came from one sample that was sequenced in a study of PD-L1 blockade in urothelial cancer. The repertoire was sequenced with immunoSEQ multiplex PCR; TCRdb's copy has only in-frame clones and lacks some. Of 13,000 to 15,000 clones listed, 88% are singletons. The sample was PBMCs, taken around atezolizumab (anti-PD-L1) treatment. The receptors come from a man aged 70 or older with urothelial cancer.

This chain joins TRBV19 and TRBJ2-1, with TRBD2 matching over 11 bases. Germline V gene lookup returns CDR1 LNHDA and CDR2 SQIVND (reference sequence). V trimming: 7 bases; J trimming: 0 bases; junction bases outside the gene matches: 14. The CDR3 extends over 19 amino acids. As DNA, the CDR3 is TGTGCCAGTAATCCCGCCTCTAGCGGGGGGCTGAGCTCCTACAATGAGCAGTTCTTC. Protein sequence: CASNPASSGGLSSYNEQFF.

This chain joins TRBV25-1 and TRBJ2-1; 10 nucleotides line up with TRBD2. V dropped 4 bases and J dropped 8; count of bases not matched to a gene: 17. This CDR3 comprises 18 residues. The V gene's germline CDR1 is MGHDK and CDR2 SYGVNS. DNA for the CDR3: TGTGCCAGCAGTGGAAAGAATGGGCGAACTAGCGGGGCCGATGAGCAGTTCTTC. Residues: CASSGKNGRTSGADEQFF.

The CDR3 spells CASSSQGPSYNEQFF. Written as DNA, the CDR3 is TGTGCCAGCAGCTCCCAGGGCCCCTCCTACAATGAGCAGTTCTTC. The chain links TRBV7-9 to TRBJ2-1; a possible D gene is TRBD1 (5 bases). Germline CDR1 and CDR2: SEHNR and FQNEAQ (reference sequence). Trimming shortened V by 4 bases and J by 0 bases, and 10 bases separated the two germline ends. There are 15 residues in the CDR3.

The chain combines TRBV28 with TRBJ2-1; 7 bases are shared with TRBD1. The junction had 5 bases not matched to a gene; V was cut back by 2 bases and J by 10 bases. The CDR3 length is 13 residues. Per the germline V gene, CDR1 is MDHEN and CDR2 is SYDVKM. The CDR3 protein is CASSLPQGVEQFF. The CDR3 nucleotides read TGTGCCAGCAGTTTACCGCAGGGGGTCGAGCAGTTCTTC.

The count of this clone is one. The V call is TRBV29-1, the J call TRBJ2-3, with 8 bases aligning to TRBD1. The germline V gene has CDR1 SQVTM and CDR2 ANQGSEA. The CDR3 covers 14 residues. The J segment lost 2 bases and the V segment lost 6 bases, leaving 7 bases of the junction unmatched. The chain's CDR3 is CSVGQGANTDTQYF. The DNA for the CDR3 is TGCAGCGTGGGCCAGGGGGCGAACACAGATACGCAGTATTTT.

The V call is TRBV4-1, the J call TRBJ1-2; possible D gene TRBD1, 5 bases. The CDR3 totals 15 residues. Trimming took off 0 bases at V and 8 bases at J, with 16 bases between the two ends. The germline V gene encodes CDR1 MGHRA and CDR2 YSYEKL. This CDR3 is CASSQDRSRVWGYTF. CDR3 DNA sequence: TGCGCCAGCAGCCAAGATCGTTCCAGGGTGTGGGGCTACACCTTC.

The chain links TRBV7-2 to TRBJ2-7, with 11 bases that match TRBD2. The CDR3 has 15 residues. Looked up from germline, CDR1 is SGHTA and CDR2 is FQGNSA. The junction had 7 bases not matched to a gene; V was cut back by 6 bases and J by 3 bases. The CDR3 bases are TGTGCCAGCAGTCGCACCGGGACTAGCGGCTACGAGCAGTACTTC. The encoded protein is CASSRTGTSGYEQYF.

This clone was picked up a small number of times. The chain links TRBV6-5 to TRBJ1-1, with no clear D. CDR3 length: 16 residues. Trimming removed 0 bases at V and 2 bases at J, with 13 bases between. Germline CDR1 reads MNHEY; CDR2 reads SVGAGI. CDR3 loop: CASSYSGSRGNTEAFF. DNA for the CDR3: TGTGCCAGCAGTTACTCGGGTTCGCGAGGAAACACTGAAGCTTTCTTT.

The V call is TRBV4-1, the J call TRBJ2-3; TRBD2 matches at 7 bases. Unmatched junction bases numbered 6, after V lost 0 bases and J lost 3 bases. The CDR3 sequence is 16 residues long. Per the germline V gene, CDR1 is MGHRA and CDR2 is YSYEKL. In nucleotides, the CDR3 is TGCGCCAGCAGCCAAGATTGGGGAGGGAAGACAGATACGCAGTATTTT. Its protein product is CASSQDWGGKTDTQYF.

V and J are TRBV5-6 and TRBJ2-3; a weak D match, TRBD2 (7 bases). The CDR3 spans 17 residues. The germline V gene has CDR1 SGHDT and CDR2 YYEEEE. Deletions cut 4 bases from V and 4 bases from J, with 22 bases between. The CDR3 protein is CASSPPGGPFRADTQYF. The CDR3 nucleotides are TGTGCCAGCAGCCCTCCCGGGGGGCCGTTTCGGGCAGATACGCAGTATTTT.

This chain uses TRBV4-1 with TRBJ2-3, with a possible D match to TRBD1 (7 bases). Trimming left V 0 bases short and J 2 bases short, with 15 bases between. Per the germline V gene, CDR1 is MGHRA and CDR2 is YSYEKL. This CDR3 comprises 17 residues. CDR3 DNA: TGCGCCAGCAGCCAAGATTGGCGGGACAGCTACACAGATACGCAGTATTTT. Translating gives CASSQDWRDSYTDTQYF.

This rearrangement joins TRBV2 to TRBJ2-5, with TRBD2 as a possible D gene (5 bases). V was trimmed by 10 bases and J by 3 bases, leaving 12 bases between them. This CDR3 spans 12 amino acids. CDR1 is SNHLY and CDR2 is FYNNEI in the germline V gene. The CDR3 sequence: CATDYRKETQYF. CDR3 nucleotides: TGTGCCACCGACTACAGAAAAGAGACCCAGTACTTC.

V and J are TRBV5-6 and TRBJ2-2; perhaps TRBD1 as D (6 bases). Per the germline V gene, CDR1 is SGHDT and CDR2 is YYEEEE. V lost 2 bases and J lost 7, with 9 bases in between. CDR3 length: 13 residues. The CDR3 DNA is TGTGCCAGCAGCTTCCAGGGGAGCGGGGAGCTGTTTTTT. Its translation: CASSFQGSGELFF.

This chain uses TRBV5-1 with TRBJ2-7, with a possible D match to TRBD2 (6 bases). The V gene's germline CDR1 is SGHRS and CDR2 YFSETQ. Trimming left V 0 bases short and J 6 bases short, with 10 bases between. The CDR3 has 13 residues. CDR3 residues: CASSLGAGLEQYF. The CDR3 DNA reads TGCGCCAGCAGCTTGGGGGCGGGGCTCGAGCAGTACTTC.

The chain recombines TRBV28 with TRBJ1-1; 10 positions agree with TRBD1. The V segment lost 6 bases and the J segment 1 base; nucleotides outside the gene matches: 2. CDR3 length: 14 residues. The germline V gene encodes CDR1 MDHEN and CDR2 SYDVKM. CDR3: CASSGTGANTEAFF. CDR3 in DNA: TGTGCCAGCAGCGGGACAGGGGCGAACACTGAAGCTTTCTTT.

The chain combines TRBV4-1 with TRBJ2-5; the match to TRBD1 covers 8 bases. Germline values: CDR1 MGHRA, CDR2 YSYEKL. J was trimmed by 5 bases and V by 3 bases; bases with no gene match: 11. This CDR3 has 16 residues. The CDR3 DNA is TGCGCCAGCAGCCAGTTGGCAGGGGGCGGTTTGGAGACCCAGTACTTC. Amino acids: CASSQLAGGGLETQYF.

Sample share makes this clone medium-sized. Other DNA sequences from this sample encode an identical CDR3 as well. The genes are TRBV29-1 and TRBJ1-2; D call uncertain. Germline V gene sequence: CDR1 SQVTM, CDR2 ANQGSEA. The CDR3 covers 11 residues. The V end was cut by 7 bases, the J end by 2 bases, with 8 bases between. CDR3: CSATTNYGYTF. DNA of the CDR3: TGCAGCGCCACTACGAACTATGGCTACACCTTC.

This clone was seen once. This sequence joins TRBV19 and TRBJ1-1, with 7 nucleotides matching TRBD1. The ends lost 7 bases at V and 1 base at J; junction bases unmatched: 9. CDR1 LNHDA and CDR2 SQIVND come from the germline V gene (reference sequence). This CDR3 spans 15 amino acids. The CDR3 loop is CASTRQGYGNTEAFF. CDR3 coding DNA: TGTGCCAGTACTCGACAGGGATATGGGAACACTGAAGCTTTCTTT. Together with reference TRBV19 and TRBJ1-1, the CDR3 gives the full variable domain: DGGITQSPKYLFRKEGQNVTLSCEQNLNHDAMYWYRQDPGQGLRLIYYSQIVNDFQKGDIAEGYSVSREKKESFPLTVTSAQKNPTAFYLCASTRQGYGNTEAFFGQGTRLTVV.

The rearrangement joins TRBV5-4 to TRBJ1-1, with D perhaps matching TRBD1 (5 bases). CDR1 and CDR2 from the germline V gene are SGHNT and YYREEE (reference sequence). The CDR3 consists of 14 residues. V lost 6 bases and J 0 bases, leaving 12 bases between the germline ends. The CDR3 here is CASTLQGMNTEAFF. The CDR3 DNA sequence: TGTGCCAGCACCCTTCAGGGCATGAACACTGAAGCTTTCTTT.

V is TRBV5-6 and J is TRBJ2-1, with TRBD2 as a possible D gene (5 bases). CDR1 is SGHDT and CDR2 is YYEEEE in the germline V gene. V was cut by 0 bases and J by 8 bases, with 6 bases left in between. This CDR3 region has 12 residues. The CDR3 region is CASSLVGDEQFF. The CDR3 nucleotides are TGTGCCAGCAGCTTGGTCGGGGATGAGCAGTTCTTC.

The chain uses TRBV13 and TRBJ1-3; TRBD1 is a possible D gene (5 bases). CDR3 size: 14 residues. Deletions cut 5 bases from V and 8 bases from J, with 16 bases between. CDR1 and CDR2 (germline): PRHDT, FYEKMQ (reference sequence). CDR3 nucleotides: TGTGCCAGCAGCCGAGGGACTTTATTGGACACCATATATTTT. Amino acid sequence: CASSRGTLLDTIYF.

The chain combines TRBV11-3 with TRBJ2-1; TRBD1 matches 9 bases. Trimming cost V 3 bases and J 6 bases; bases outside gene matches: 6. The CDR3 contains 15 residues. The V gene's germline CDR1 is SGHNT and CDR2 YENEEA. The CDR3 DNA reads TGTGCCAGCAGCTTTCGGACAGGGGAAGGCAATGAGCAGTTCTTC. The encoded protein is CASSFRTGEGNEQFF.

This rearrangement joins TRBV7-9 to TRBJ2-7; TRBD2 aligns across 8 bases. CDR3 size: 15 residues. Germline trimming cut 5 bases from V and 2 bases from J; bases unmatched to any gene: 8. Germline CDR1 is SEHNR and CDR2 is FQNEAQ (reference sequence). CDR3 sequence reads: CASSINGGGTYEQYF. The CDR3 bases are TGTGCCAGCAGCATCAACGGGGGGGGAACCTACGAGCAGTACTTC. Full variable domain (rest looked up from reference TRBV7-9 and TRBJ2-7): DTGVSQNPRHKITKRGQNVTFRCDPISEHNRLYWYRQTLGQGPEFLTYFQNEAQLEKSRLLSDRFSAERPKGSFSTLEIQRTEQGDSAMYLCASSINGGGTYEQYFGPGTRLTVT.

The chain combines TRBV7-9 with TRBJ2-5; TRBD2 matches 11 bases. CDR3 length: 14 residues. The junction had 2 bases not matched to a gene; V was cut back by 3 bases and J by 5 bases. Germline CDR1 reads SEHNR; CDR2 reads FQNEAQ (reference sequence). CDR3 protein: CASSLTSGDETQYF. In DNA, the CDR3 is TGTGCCAGCAGCTTGACTAGCGGGGACGAGACCCAGTACTTC.

The J gene is TRBJ2-4, the V gene TRBV19; D possibly corresponds to TRBD2 (6 bases). CDR3 size: 17 residues. Looked up from germline, CDR1 is LNHDA and CDR2 is SQIVND (reference sequence). V lost 1 base, J lost 4 bases, and 17 bases lay in between. Here the CDR3 DNA reads TGTGCCAGTAGTATAGGCCGGGGGACTGAAAATAAAAACATTCAGTACTTC. Protein: CASSIGRGTENKNIQYF.

The chain employs TRBV10-3 and TRBJ2-7; TRBD2 matches at 10 bases. The CDR3 length is 14 residues. Trimming at V came to 8 bases and at J to 5 bases, leaving 9 bases not matched to a gene. Germline V gene sequence: CDR1 ENHRY, CDR2 SYGVKD. In DNA form, the CDR3 reads TGTGCCATCTCCTCCCCTAGCGGGGGTCACGAGCAGTACTTC. It is translated as CAISSPSGGHEQYF.

The V call is TRBV5-4, the J call TRBJ1-4; D possibly corresponds to TRBD1 (5 bases). The CDR3 is made up of 15 amino acids. Germline V gene data show CDR1 as SGHNT and CDR2 as YYREEE (reference sequence). Trimming pared 0 bases from V and 3 bases from J, leaving 9 bases between. The CDR3 sequence is CASSLGGAANEKLFF. CDR3 coding DNA: TGTGCCAGCAGCTTGGGGGGCGCGGCTAATGAAAAACTGTTTTTT.

This chain connects TRBV28 to TRBJ1-2; 8 nucleotides agree with TRBD1. With 2 bases clipped from V and 8 bases from J, the junction kept 4 bases outside the gene matches. CDR1 and CDR2 from the germline V gene are MDHEN and SYDVKM. The CDR3 is made up of 13 amino acids. CDR3 nucleotides: TGTGCCAGCAGTTTAGGACAGGGTGGGGGCTACACCTTC. This translates into CASSLGQGGGYTF.